A selection of T cell receptor beta chains follows, all from one sample in a study of T cells in Graves' hyperthyroidism and ophthalmopathy. TCRdb reanalysed the multiplex PCR reads using MiXCR and keeps one entry per CDR3 protein. The sample carries some 360,000 distinct CDR3 sequences, around 13% recorded once. The source material was blood. These receptors all come from a woman aged 55-75 years with Graves' hyperthyroidism. Each CDR3 is given with its conserved first and last residue. D genes are given only for firm matches. Only some rows state a clone size, as once, few, many or a class for expanded clones.

size,V,D,J,DNA,CDR3
many,TRBV10-1,-,TRBJ2-1,TGCGCCAGCAGTATACAGGGTTCGTACAATGAGCAGTTCTTC,CASSIQGSYNEQFF
few,TRBV14,-,TRBJ2-5,TGTGCCAGCAGCCGATTGGGACTCCCGCCCCGGGAGACCCAGTACTTC,CASSRLGLPPRETQYF
few,TRBV18,TRBD1,TRBJ2-6,TGTGCCAGCTCACCTCGACAGGGAACTGGGGCCAACGTCCTGACTTTC,CASSPRQGTGANVLTF
many,TRBV12-3/TRBV12-4,-,TRBJ1-1,TGTGCCAGCAGCCCGGGGTGGGTTGGGGCTGAAGCTTTCTTT,CASSPGWVGAEAFF
-,TRBV12-3/TRBV12-4,-,TRBJ2-2,TGTGCCAGCAGCTACGCCGGGGAGCTGTTTTTT,CASSYAGELFF
many,TRBV19,TRBD1,TRBJ2-1,TGTGCCACCGTGGAGGGGACAGGGCCCTACAATGAGCAGTTCTTC,CATVEGTGPYNEQFF
many,TRBV11-1,-,TRBJ2-7,TGTGCCAGCAGCACCCGTACTGGGACCTACGAGCAGTACTTC,CASSTRTGTYEQYF
many,TRBV9,TRBD2,TRBJ2-2,TGTGCCAGCAGCGTACGACTAGCGGGGAACACCGGGGAGCTGTTTTTT,CASSVRLAGNTGELFF
many,TRBV20-1,TRBD1,TRBJ2-7,TGCAGTGCTAGAGAATCCAGGACAGGGATGCTCGAGCAGTACTTC,CSARESRTGMLEQYF
-,TRBV4-1,TRBD1,TRBJ1-2,TGCGCCAGCAGCCCGAGTCAGGGGGCATTTCGCTATGGCTACACCTTC,CASSPSQGAFRYGYTF
many,TRBV6-1,-,TRBJ1-1,TGTGCCAGCAGCCCCTGGGGGGGGCGGACTGAAGCTTTCTTT,CASSPWGGRTEAFF
-,TRBV7-2,-,TRBJ1-5,TGTGCCAGCAGCTTTACAGGGACTCAGCCCCAGCATTTT,CASSFTGTQPQHF
few,TRBV28,TRBD2,TRBJ2-7,TGTGCCAGCAGTATGATAGCGGGAGGTGACTACGAGCAGTACTTC,CASSMIAGGDYEQYF
many,TRBV10-3,TRBD2,TRBJ2-1,TGTGCCATCAGTGAGTCGACGGGAGGGCTGGGCAATGAGCAGTTCTTC,CAISESTGGLGNEQFF
few,TRBV19,TRBD2,TRBJ2-3,TGTGCCAGTAGTATACGGAGCGGGGGATCAATTGGGGTCACAGATACGCAGTATTTT,CASSIRSGGSIGVTDTQYF
few,TRBV15,-,TRBJ2-2,TGTGCCACCTTGACCGGGGGAGGACTGAACACCGGGGAGCTGTTTTTT,CATLTGGGLNTGELFF
-,TRBV6-2/TRBV6-3,TRBD2,TRBJ2-3,TGTGCCAGCAGTCAGCCGGTAGCGGGAGGAGATACGCAGTATTTT,CASSQPVAGGDTQYF
many,TRBV12-3/TRBV12-4,-,TRBJ1-1,TGTGCCACCAAGCCCCGGCAGAGGCGGGGTGAAGCTTTCTTT,CATKPRQRRGEAFF
-,TRBV25-1,TRBD1,TRBJ1-5,TGTGCCAGCAGTGGGCTCGACAGGGGGCCGCATCAGCCCCAGCATTTT,CASSGLDRGPHQPQHF
few,TRBV20-1,-,TRBJ2-3,TGCAGTGCTAGAGGGGGGGGCCTTAGCGGGAGCACAGATACGCAGTATTTT,CSARGGGLSGSTDTQYF
many,TRBV24-1,-,TRBJ2-7,TGTGCCACCAGTGACCCCCGCGGGAACTCCTACGAGCAGTACTTC,CATSDPRGNSYEQYF
many,TRBV2,-,TRBJ1-5,TGTGCCAGCAGTGACCCCAATCAGCCCCAGCATTTT,CASSDPNQPQHF
many,TRBV28,-,TRBJ2-5,TGTGCCAGCAGTTTTAATACAGGGTGGGAGACCCAGTACTTC,CASSFNTGWETQYF
many,TRBV19,-,TRBJ1-1,TGTGCCAGTAGACGACAGGCCTTACAAAGGAACACTGAAGCTTTCTTT,CASRRQALQRNTEAFF
-,TRBV29-1,TRBD1,TRBJ2-3,TGCAGCGCCAATCCCGGACAGGGGGCCACAGATACGCAGTATTTT,CSANPGQGATDTQYF
few,TRBV9,TRBD2,TRBJ2-3,TGTGCCAGCAGCGTTGGCGGGAGGGTAGCAGATACGCAGTATTTT,CASSVGGRVADTQYF
many,TRBV27,TRBD1,TRBJ1-6,TGTGCCAGCAAGACAGGGGGCTTTACCTATAATTCACCCCTCCACTTT,CASKTGGFTYNSPLHF
-,TRBV27,-,TRBJ1-2,TGTGCCAGCAGTCCCGACCTAGCGGGCTACACCTTC,CASSPDLAGYTF
-,TRBV5-1,TRBD1,TRBJ2-5,TGCGCCAGCAGCATATACAGGGGGCGGGAGACCCAGTACTTC,CASSIYRGRETQYF
many,TRBV28,TRBD2,TRBJ2-3,TGTGCCAGCAGTTCCTTAGCGGGAGAGGATACGCAGTATTTT,CASSSLAGEDTQYF
many,TRBV2,TRBD2,TRBJ2-7,TGTGCCAGCAGCCAACTAGCGGGAGCGTTCTACGAGCAGTACTTC,CASSQLAGAFYEQYF
-,TRBV4-2,TRBD2,TRBJ2-3,TGTGCCAGCAGCAGCGGGGGGCGGTGGACCCAAGATACGCAGTATTTT,CASSSGGRWTQDTQYF
few,TRBV9,TRBD2,TRBJ2-3,TGTGCCAGCAGCGAAAGCGGGAGTTGGACAGATACGCAGTATTTT,CASSESGSWTDTQYF
-,TRBV19,-,TRBJ2-1,TGTGCCAGTAGCCCGGGGAGGCCCTACAATGAGCAGTTCTTC,CASSPGRPYNEQFF
-,TRBV6-5,TRBD1,TRBJ2-7,TGTGCCAGCAGTTCCACAGGGGGCGACTCCTACGAGCAGTACTTC,CASSSTGGDSYEQYF
-,TRBV5-1,-,TRBJ2-2,TGCGCCAGCAGCCCACAAGTACCCGGGGAGCTGTTTTTT,CASSPQVPGELFF
few,TRBV7-6,-,TRBJ1-2,TGTGCCAGCAGCTTAGATACCACAGGCTATGGCTACACCTTC,CASSLDTTGYGYTF
many,TRBV6-5,-,TRBJ2-1,TGTGCCAGCAGTTACTCACCCCAGGACAATGAGCAGTTCTTC,CASSYSPQDNEQFF
many,TRBV18,-,TRBJ1-5,TGTGCCAGCTCACTCGACCCGGGACACAAGCCCCAGCATTTT,CASSLDPGHKPQHF
many,TRBV2,TRBD1,TRBJ1-1,TGTGCCAGCACCGGGACAGGGGCCCCTGAAGCTTTCTTT,CASTGTGAPEAFF
many,TRBV28,-,TRBJ1-2,TGTGCCAGCAGTCCTAGTAGTCTCTATGGCTACACCTTC,CASSPSSLYGYTF
once,TRBV6-2/TRBV6-3,TRBD1,TRBJ1-5,TGTGCCAGCAGTTCAGGGGGCGAAAGGTATAGCAATCAGCCCCAGCATTTT,CASSSGGERYSNQPQHF
many,TRBV9,-,TRBJ1-1,TGTGCCAGCAGCGTAAATCCAGATGCGGCTGAAGCTTTCTTT,CASSVNPDAAEAFF
many,TRBV20-1,-,TRBJ1-5,TGCAGTGCTAGAGATGACCTGCATGGCAATCAGCCCCAGCATTTT,CSARDDLHGNQPQHF
-,TRBV6-2/TRBV6-3,-,TRBJ2-3,TGTGCCACTAGGACAGATACGCAGTATTTT,CATRTDTQYF
-,TRBV9,TRBD2,TRBJ2-1,TGTGCCAGCAGCGTAGCGAGCGGGAGGGCCAATGAGCAGTTCTTC,CASSVASGRANEQFF
few,TRBV3-1,-,TRBJ2-5,TGTGCCAGCAGCCAAGATGGTCAGCCCCAAGAGACCCAGTACTTC,CASSQDGQPQETQYF
many,TRBV30,-,TRBJ2-5,TGTGCCTGGAGCCTTCGAGAGACCCAGTACTTC,CAWSLRETQYF
many,TRBV28,TRBD2,TRBJ2-1,TGTGCCAGCAGTACACTAGCGGGAGGTATGGATGAGCAGTTCTTC,CASSTLAGGMDEQFF
many,TRBV5-1,TRBD1,TRBJ1-2,TGCGCCAGCAGCCAGCACGGGACAGCGGATGGCTACACCTTC,CASSQHGTADGYTF
many,TRBV19,TRBD2,TRBJ2-3,TGTGCCAGCGGCGGAACGGGAGGGGCAGATACGCAGTATTTT,CASGGTGGADTQYF
many,TRBV12-3/TRBV12-4,TRBD2,TRBJ2-1,TGTGCCAGCAGCCCGACTAGCGGGAATGAGCAGTTCTTC,CASSPTSGNEQFF
many,TRBV6-5,-,TRBJ2-7,TGTGCCAGCAGTTACTCGCTCGATTACGAGCAGTACTTC,CASSYSLDYEQYF
-,TRBV5-6,-,TRBJ2-1,TGTGCCAGCGGCTTTGGTAGCGATGAGCAGTTCTTC,CASGFGSDEQFF
many,TRBV7-9,TRBD1,TRBJ2-7,TGTGCCAGCAGCTCGACAGGGTCCTACGAGCAGTACTTC,CASSSTGSYEQYF